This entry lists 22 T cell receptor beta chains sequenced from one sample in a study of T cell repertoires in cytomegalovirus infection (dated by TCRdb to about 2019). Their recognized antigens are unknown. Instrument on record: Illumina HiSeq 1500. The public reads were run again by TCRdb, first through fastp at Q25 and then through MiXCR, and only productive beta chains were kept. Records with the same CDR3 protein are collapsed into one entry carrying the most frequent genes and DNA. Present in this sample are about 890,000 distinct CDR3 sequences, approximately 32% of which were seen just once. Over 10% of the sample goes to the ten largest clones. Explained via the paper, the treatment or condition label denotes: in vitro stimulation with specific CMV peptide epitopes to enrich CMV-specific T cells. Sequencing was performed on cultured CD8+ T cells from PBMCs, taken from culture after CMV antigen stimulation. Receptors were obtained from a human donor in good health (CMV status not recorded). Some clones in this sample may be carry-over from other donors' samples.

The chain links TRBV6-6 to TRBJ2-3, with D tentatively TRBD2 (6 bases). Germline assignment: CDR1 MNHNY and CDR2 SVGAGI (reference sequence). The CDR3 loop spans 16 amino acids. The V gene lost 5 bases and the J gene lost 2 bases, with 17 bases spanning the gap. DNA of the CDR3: TGTGCCAGCAGTGGGGTCCGGGACTCTATCACAGATACGCAGTATTTT. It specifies CASSGVRDSITDTQYF.

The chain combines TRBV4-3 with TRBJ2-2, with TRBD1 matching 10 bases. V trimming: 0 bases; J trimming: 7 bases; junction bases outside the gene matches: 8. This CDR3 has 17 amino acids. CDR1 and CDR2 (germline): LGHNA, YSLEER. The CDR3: CASSQEKGQGGIGELFF. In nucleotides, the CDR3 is TGCGCCAGCAGCCAAGAAAAAGGACAGGGGGGGATCGGGGAGCTGTTTTTT.

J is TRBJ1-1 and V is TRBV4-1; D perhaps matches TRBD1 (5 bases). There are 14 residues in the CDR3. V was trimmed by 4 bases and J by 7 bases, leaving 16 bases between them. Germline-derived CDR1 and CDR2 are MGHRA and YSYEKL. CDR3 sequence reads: CASSLRGVGHEAFF. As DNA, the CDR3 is TGCGCCAGCAGCCTTCGGGGGGTTGGCCATGAAGCTTTCTTT.

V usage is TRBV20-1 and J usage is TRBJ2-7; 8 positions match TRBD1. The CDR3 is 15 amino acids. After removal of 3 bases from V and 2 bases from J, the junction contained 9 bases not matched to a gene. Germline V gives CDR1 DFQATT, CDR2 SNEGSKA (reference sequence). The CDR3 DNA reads TGCAGTGCTAGGGACAGGGCGGACAGTCCCTACGAGCAGTACGTC. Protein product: CSARDRADSPYEQYV.

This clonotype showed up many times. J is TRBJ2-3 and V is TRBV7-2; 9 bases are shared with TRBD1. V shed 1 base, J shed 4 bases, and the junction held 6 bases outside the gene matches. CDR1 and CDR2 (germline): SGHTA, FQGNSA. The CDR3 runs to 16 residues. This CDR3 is CASSLGTGALADTQYF. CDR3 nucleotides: TGTGCCAGCAGCTTAGGGACAGGGGCTTTGGCAGATACGCAGTATTTT.

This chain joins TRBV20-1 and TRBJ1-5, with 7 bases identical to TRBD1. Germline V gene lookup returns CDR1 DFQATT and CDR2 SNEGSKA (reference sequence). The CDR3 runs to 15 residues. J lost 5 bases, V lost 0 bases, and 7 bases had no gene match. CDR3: CSARDQRGLYQPQHF. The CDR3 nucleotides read TGCAGTGCTAGAGATCAAAGGGGGCTCTATCAGCCCCAGCATTTT.

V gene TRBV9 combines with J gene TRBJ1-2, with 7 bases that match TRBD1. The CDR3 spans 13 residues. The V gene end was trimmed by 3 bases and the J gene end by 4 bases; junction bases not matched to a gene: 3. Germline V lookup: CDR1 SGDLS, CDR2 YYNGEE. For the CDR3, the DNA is TGTGCCAGCAGCGCTTGGGACAGCTATGGCTACACCTTC. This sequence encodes CASSAWDSYGYTF.

CDR3 sequence reads: CASSVPGALDNEQFF. The CDR3 DNA sequence: TGTGCCAGCAGCGTCCCAGGGGCGCTCGACAATGAGCAGTTCTTC. The chain employs TRBV7-6 and TRBJ2-1; TRBD1 is a possible D gene (6 bases). V was trimmed by 5 bases and J by 5 bases, leaving 16 bases between them. The V gene's germline CDR1 is SGHVS and CDR2 FNYEAQ. There are 15 residues in the CDR3.

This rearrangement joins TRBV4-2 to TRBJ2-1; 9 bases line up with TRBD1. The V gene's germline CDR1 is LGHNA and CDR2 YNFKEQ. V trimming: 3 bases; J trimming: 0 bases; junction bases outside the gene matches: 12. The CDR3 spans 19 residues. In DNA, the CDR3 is TGTGCCAGCAGCCAGCCCGGTCCGGGACAGGGAATCTCCTACAATGAGCAGTTCTTC. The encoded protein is CASSQPGPGQGISYNEQFF.

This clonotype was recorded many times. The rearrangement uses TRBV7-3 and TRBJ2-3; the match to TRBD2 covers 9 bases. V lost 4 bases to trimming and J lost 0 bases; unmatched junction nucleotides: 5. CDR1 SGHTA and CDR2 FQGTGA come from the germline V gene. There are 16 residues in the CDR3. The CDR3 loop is CASSWASGGSTDTQYF. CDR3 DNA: TGTGCCAGCAGCTGGGCGAGCGGGGGGAGCACAGATACGCAGTATTTT. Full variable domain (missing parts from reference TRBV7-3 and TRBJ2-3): GAGVSQTPSNKVTEKGKYVELRCDPISGHTALYWYRQSLGQGPEFLIYFQGTGAADDSGLPNDRFFAVRPEGSVSTLKIQRTERGDSAVYLCASSWASGGSTDTQYFGPGTRLTVL.

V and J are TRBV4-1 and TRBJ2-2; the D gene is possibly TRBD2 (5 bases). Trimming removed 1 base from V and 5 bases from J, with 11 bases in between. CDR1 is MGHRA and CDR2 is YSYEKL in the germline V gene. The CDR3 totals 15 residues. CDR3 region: CASSQVPQRTGELFF. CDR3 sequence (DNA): TGCGCCAGCAGCCAAGTCCCCCAGCGGACCGGGGAGCTGTTTTTT.

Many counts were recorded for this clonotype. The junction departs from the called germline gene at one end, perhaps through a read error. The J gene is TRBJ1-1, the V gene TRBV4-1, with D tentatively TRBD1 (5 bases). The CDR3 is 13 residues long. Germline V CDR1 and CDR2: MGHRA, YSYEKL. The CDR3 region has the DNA TGTGCCAGCAGCCAACCCGGGGGCACTGAAGCTTTCTTT. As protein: CASSQPGGTEAFF.

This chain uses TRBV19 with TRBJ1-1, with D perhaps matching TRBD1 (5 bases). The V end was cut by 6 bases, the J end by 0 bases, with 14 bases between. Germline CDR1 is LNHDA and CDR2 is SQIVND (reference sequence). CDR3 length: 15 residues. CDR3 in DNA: TGTGCCAGTAGCCCTGACCAGGGAGTGAACACTGAAGCTTTCTTT. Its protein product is CASSPDQGVNTEAFF.

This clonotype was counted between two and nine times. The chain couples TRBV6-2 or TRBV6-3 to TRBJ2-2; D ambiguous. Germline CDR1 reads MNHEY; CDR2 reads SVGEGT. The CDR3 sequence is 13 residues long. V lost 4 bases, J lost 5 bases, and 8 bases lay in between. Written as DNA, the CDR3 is TGTGCCAGCAGTTTCGCCACGACCGGGGAGCTGTTTTTT. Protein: CASSFATTGELFF.

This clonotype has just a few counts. The CDR3 DNA is TGTGCCAGCAGAGGCAGCGGGGGGGCTCGTGAGCAGTTCTTC. Amino acid sequence: CASRGSGGAREQFF. The V gene is TRBV2, the J gene TRBJ2-1; 10 nucleotides align to TRBD2. The trim removed 6 bases at V and 9 bases at J, leaving 8 bases unmatched. The CDR3 spans 14 residues. CDR1 is SNHLY, CDR2 FYNNEI, per germline.

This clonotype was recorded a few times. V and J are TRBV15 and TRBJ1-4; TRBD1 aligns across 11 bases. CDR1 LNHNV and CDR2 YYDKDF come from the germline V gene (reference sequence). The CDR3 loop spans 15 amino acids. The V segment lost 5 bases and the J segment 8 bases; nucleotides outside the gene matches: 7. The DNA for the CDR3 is TGTGCCACCAGCCTAACCCGGGACAGGGGGGAAAAACTGTTTTTT. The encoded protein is CATSLTRDRGEKLFF.

CDR3 region: CASSSLIGMDSTDTQYF. Written as DNA, the CDR3 is TGTGCCAGCAGTTCTCTAATTGGGATGGACTCCACAGATACGCAGTATTTT. The chain employs TRBV12-3 or TRBV12-4 and TRBJ2-3; possibly TRBD2 for D (5 bases). The CDR3 has 17 residues. V was trimmed by 4 bases and J by 2 bases, leaving 19 bases between them.

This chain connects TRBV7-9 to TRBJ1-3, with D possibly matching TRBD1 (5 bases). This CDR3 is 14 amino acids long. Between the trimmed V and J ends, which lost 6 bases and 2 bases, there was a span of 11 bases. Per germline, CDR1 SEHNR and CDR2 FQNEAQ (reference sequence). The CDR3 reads CASRTGGAGNTIYF. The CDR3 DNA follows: TGTGCCAGCAGGACGGGGGGAGCTGGAAACACCATATATTTT.

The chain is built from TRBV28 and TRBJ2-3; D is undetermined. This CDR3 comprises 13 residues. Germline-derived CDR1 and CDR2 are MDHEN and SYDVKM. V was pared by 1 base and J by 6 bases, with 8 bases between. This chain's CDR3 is CASSLFNSDTQYF. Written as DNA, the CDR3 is TGTGCCAGCAGTTTATTCAACAGTGATACGCAGTATTTT.

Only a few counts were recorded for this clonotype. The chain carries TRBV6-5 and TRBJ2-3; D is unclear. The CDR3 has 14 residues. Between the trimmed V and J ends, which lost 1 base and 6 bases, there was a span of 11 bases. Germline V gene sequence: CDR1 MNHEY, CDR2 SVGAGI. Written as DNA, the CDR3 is TGTGCCAGCAGTTACTACAGTTCGAGGGATACGCAGTATTTT. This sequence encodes CASSYYSSRDTQYF.

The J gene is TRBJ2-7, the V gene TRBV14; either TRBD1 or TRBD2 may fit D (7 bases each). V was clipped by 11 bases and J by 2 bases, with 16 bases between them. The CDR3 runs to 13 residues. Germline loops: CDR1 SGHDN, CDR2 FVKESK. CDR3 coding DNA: TGTGCCTTACGGGCAGGGGGGGCCTACGAGCAGTACTTC. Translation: CALRAGGAYEQYF.

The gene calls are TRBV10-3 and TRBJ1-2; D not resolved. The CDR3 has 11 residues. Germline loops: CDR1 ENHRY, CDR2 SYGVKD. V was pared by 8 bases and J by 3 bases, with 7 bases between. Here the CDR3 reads CAIRNYYGYTF. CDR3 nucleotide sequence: TGTGCCATCCGTAACTACTATGGCTACACCTTC.